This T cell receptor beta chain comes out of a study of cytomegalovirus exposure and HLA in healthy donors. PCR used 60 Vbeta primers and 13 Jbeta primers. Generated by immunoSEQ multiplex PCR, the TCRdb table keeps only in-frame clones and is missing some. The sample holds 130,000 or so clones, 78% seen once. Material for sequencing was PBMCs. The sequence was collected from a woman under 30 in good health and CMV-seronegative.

CDR3 sequence: CASREGGEETQYF. The CDR3, as DNA: TGCGCCAGCCGAGAGGGAGGGGAAGAGACCCAGTACTTC. The V call is TRBV5-1, the J call TRBJ2-5, with TRBD2 matching 7 bases. Losses at the gene ends were 7 bases for V and 3 bases for J; bases not matched to a gene: 6. The CDR3 length is 13 residues. Germline V lookup: CDR1 SGHRS, CDR2 YFSETQ.